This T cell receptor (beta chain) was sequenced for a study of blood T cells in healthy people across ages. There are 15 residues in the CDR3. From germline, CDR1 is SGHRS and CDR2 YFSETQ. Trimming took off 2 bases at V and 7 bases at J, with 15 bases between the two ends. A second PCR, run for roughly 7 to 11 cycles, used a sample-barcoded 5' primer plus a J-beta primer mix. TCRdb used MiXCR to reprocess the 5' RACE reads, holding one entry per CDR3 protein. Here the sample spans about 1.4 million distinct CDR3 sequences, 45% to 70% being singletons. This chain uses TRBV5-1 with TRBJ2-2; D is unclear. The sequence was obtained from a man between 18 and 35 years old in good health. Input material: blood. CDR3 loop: CASSFVPTHSGELFF. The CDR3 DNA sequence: TGCGCCAGCAGCTTCGTGCCTACCCATAGCGGGGAGCTGTTTTTT.